The clone carrying this TCR beta chain was counted ten times or more. This sample stems from a study of molecular identifiers for immune sequencing clone quantification. Study in general: Four portions were sequenced after RNA from approximately 20,000 or 98,000 naive CD8 cells was split five ways in replicates.

TCRdb re-derived calls from the PCR reads in MiXCR, one entry per CDR3 protein. The sample has about half a million distinct CDR3 sequences, less than 30% seen once. Libraries for naive CD8 T cells, which were made from roughly 21,000 to 960,000 sorted cells, drew on 10%, 30% or 50% of the RNA. This clonotype originated in a human donor in good health. Some libraries in this study had Jurkat cell RNA spiked in. Material: naive CD8+ T cells from blood, with Jurkat cell RNA spiked in. As to subset: FACS-sorted CD8+CD4-CCR7+CD45RA+ naive T cells.

The CDR3 nucleotides are TGTGCCAGCAGCTCGGGACAGATTAATGAAAAACTGTTTTTT. The encoded protein is CASSSGQINEKLFF. The genes are TRBV5-4 and TRBJ1-4, with 7 bases matching TRBD1. CDR1 is SGHNT, CDR2 YYREEE, per germline (reference sequence). The CDR3 is 14 residues long. Trimming cost V 3 bases and J 4 bases; bases outside gene matches: 3.